This TCR beta chain was sequenced for a study of CD8+ T cells in alopecia areata. Whole-study results and caveats: Lesional scalp exceeded normal scalp in clonality, especially in alopecia totalis/universalis.

TCR sequencing used cDNA made by reverse transcription of extracted RNA. Some clones are missing from TCRdb's copy, which holds only in-frame ones; the method was immunoSEQ multiplex PCR. Counted here are 90,000 to 130,000 clones, 50% to 70% occurring once; the ten biggest clones make up approximately 23%. Germline-derived CDR1 and CDR2 are SGHVS and FNYEAQ. V was trimmed by 10 bases and J by 6 bases, leaving 12 bases between them. CDR3 length equals 11 residues. Researchers gathered lesional scalp punch biopsies and peripheral blood from patients with alopecia areata. Of note for this clone: Antigen specificity is unknown.

This sequence was found in a human donor with alopecia areata. The V call is TRBV7-6, the J call TRBJ1-1, with D possibly TRBD1 on 5 matching bases. Input material: NKG2D-low CD8+ T cells sorted from blood. The CDR3 spells CATGWGAEAFF. The DNA of the CDR3 is TGTGCCACGGGGTGGGGCGCTGAAGCTTTCTTT.